One and the same sample provided the 9 T cell receptor beta chains below, sequenced in a study of T cell repertoires in ileal Crohn's disease. The assay was immunoSEQ multiplex PCR, and TCRdb's table has in-frame clones only and misses some. The profile shows some 17,000 clones, 75% to 80% of them singletons. This sample's time point: inflamed ileum from the surgical specimen. The sample was ileal tissue. These receptors all come from an adult with Crohn's disease.

V usage is TRBV5-1 and J usage is TRBJ2-7, with 10 nucleotides matching TRBD1. V dropped 4 bases and J dropped 6; count of bases not matched to a gene: 7. Germline V gene data show CDR1 as SGHRS and CDR2 as YFSETQ. The CDR3 contains 14 residues. CDR3 nucleotides: TGCGCCAGCAGCGAGTCGACAGGGGGCCCCGAGCAGTACTTC. As protein: CASSESTGGPEQYF.

V usage is TRBV23-1 and J usage is TRBJ2-1, with D maybe TRBD1 (6 bases). TRBV23-1 is identified as an open reading frame with a role that is uncertain. This CDR3 is 15 amino acids long. The ends were cut back, 3 bases at V and 3 bases at J, with 12 bases in the middle. This chain's CDR3 is CASSHLRGYYNEQFF. CDR3 nucleotide sequence: TGCGCCAGCAGTCATCTCAGGGGCTACTACAATGAGCAGTTCTTC.

The rearrangement uses TRBV6-5 and TRBJ2-1, with D hard to call. The V gene's germline CDR1 is MNHEY and CDR2 SVGAGI. The CDR3 loop spans 14 amino acids. The V end was cut by 0 bases, the J end by 7 bases, with 10 bases between. The CDR3 nucleotides read TGTGCCAGCAGTTACTCGGAGACCACGAATGAGCAGTTCTTC. Translation: CASSYSETTNEQFF.

The genes are TRBV5-1 and TRBJ1-5; D might be TRBD1 (5 bases). The length of the CDR3 is 15 residues. CDR1 SGHRS and CDR2 YFSETQ come from the germline V gene. The V gene lost 0 bases and the J gene lost 5 bases, with 12 bases spanning the gap. In DNA, the CDR3 is TGCGCCAGCAGCTTGGGGTGGGGGAAGGATCAGCCCCAGCATTTT. This sequence encodes CASSLGWGKDQPQHF. The whole variable domain, remainder taken from reference TRBV5-1 and TRBJ1-5, is KAGVTQTPRYLIKTRGQQVTLSCSPISGHRSVSWYQQTPGQGLQFLFEYFSETQRNKGNFPGRFSGRQFSNSRSEMNVSTLELGDSALYLCASSLGWGKDQPQHFGDGTRLSIL.

The rearrangement links TRBV2 to TRBJ2-5; D not certain. V lost 7 bases, J lost 4 bases, and 13 bases lay in between. Germline V lookup: CDR1 SNHLY, CDR2 FYNNEI. The CDR3 runs 13 residues. DNA of the CDR3: TGTGCCAGCACCCTCGAGCGTTCAGAGACCCAGTACTTC. The encoded protein is CASTLERSETQYF.

The gene calls are TRBV5-4 and TRBJ1-4; D unclear. Trimming stripped 0 bases from V and 8 bases from J, with 5 bases between. Germline V gene lookup returns CDR1 SGHNT and CDR2 YYREEE (reference sequence). This CDR3 is 12 amino acids long. The CDR3 loop reads CASSLGPEKLFF. The CDR3 nucleotides are TGTGCCAGCAGCTTGGGCCCAGAAAAACTGTTTTTT.

The chain couples TRBV5-6 to TRBJ1-1; 7 positions match TRBD1. The CDR3 is 11 amino acids. Trimming at V came to 5 bases and at J to 5 bases, leaving 0 bases not matched to a gene. Germline CDR1 reads SGHDT; CDR2 reads YYEEEE. CDR3 in amino acids: CASRQGTEAFF. The CDR3, as DNA: TGTGCCAGCAGACAGGGGACTGAAGCTTTCTTT.

The rearrangement joins TRBV6-6 to TRBJ1-1, with D unresolved. Germline CDR1 MNHNY, CDR2 SVGAGI (reference sequence). This CDR3 contains 13 residues. Trimming shortened V by 4 bases and J by 2 bases, and 8 bases separated the two germline ends. Here the CDR3 reads CASSSLSNTEAFF. As DNA, the CDR3 is TGTGCCAGCAGTTCCCTGTCTAACACTGAAGCTTTCTTT.

The chain links TRBV9 to TRBJ1-1; 12 bases fit TRBD1. Germline lookup yields CDR1 SGDLS and CDR2 YYNGEE. V dropped 0 bases and J dropped 4; count of bases not matched to a gene: 16. The CDR3 runs 20 residues. Written as DNA, the CDR3 is TGTGCCAGCAGCGTAGGGTCAAAAGGGTGGGGACAGGGGGCCAGCACTGAAGCTTTCTTT. Its translation: CASSVGSKGWGQGASTEAFF. The entire variable domain, with the rest obtained from reference TRBV9 and TRBJ1-1, is as follows: DSGVTQTPKHLITATGQRVTLRCSPRSGDLSVYWYQQSLDQGLQFLIQYYNGEERAKGNILERFSAQQFPDLHSELNLSSLELGDSALYFCASSVGSKGWGQGASTEAFFGQGTRLTVV.